Reported below is one TCR beta chain. The antigen is undetermined. A junction boundary mismatches the germline segment, possibly from a read error. Sequencing was performed with immunoSEQ multiplex PCR; in TCRdb, only in-frame clones are kept and a portion is missing. This table has under 40,000 clones, 73% appearing once. The sample is drawn from a study of vaccination effects on CD4 cells after COVID-19. Study as a whole: Participants received two doses of either the BNT162b2 or mRNA-1273 vaccine. Study results and limitations: Clones induced by infection and by vaccine showed marked clonal contraction late after vaccination. The vaccine-induced clones of healthy vaccinees included only 1 of 255 that cross-reacted with common cold coronaviruses.

CDR1 is SSHAT, CDR2 FNYEAQ, per germline (reference sequence). The CDR3 sequence is 14 residues long. Using viral peptide pools, the ViraFEST assay grew out antigen-specific CD4+ T cells prior to sequencing. Cultured cells yielded isolated CD4+ T cells after around 10 days. Previously uninfected by SARS-CoV-2, the vaccine recipients also showed negative nucleocapsid antibodies. Half-medium exchanges with IL-2 medium took place on days 3 and 7. The V gene is TRBV7-7, the J gene TRBJ2-7; TRBD2 matches 7 bases. The sample consisted of CD4+ T cells from PBMCs cultured with HCoV-OC43 spike peptides, taken before COVID-19 vaccination. As to subset: HCoV-OC43 spike overlapping peptide pool stimulation. The receptor was isolated from a human donor who received a COVID-19 vaccine. The CDR3 spells CASTPAPGGYEQYF. The CDR3 DNA is TGTGCTAGCACCCCGGCCCCGGGAGGCTACGAGCAGTACTTC.